Shown below are 25 T cell receptor beta chains from a single sample sequenced in a study of T cell changes during pregnancy in multiple sclerosis. The assay was immunoSEQ multiplex PCR, and TCRdb's table has in-frame clones only and misses some. The sample consists of some 68,000 clones, about 90% of them appearing once. This specimen was peripheral blood, taken in the second trimester of pregnancy. These receptors were obtained from a female donor in good health, enrolled as a control in a pregnancy study.

V and J are TRBV4-2 and TRBJ1-4; TRBD1 agrees at 11 bases. This CDR3 contains 16 residues. The junction had 7 bases not matched to a gene; V was cut back by 3 bases and J by 7 bases. Germline assignment: CDR1 LGHNA and CDR2 YNFKEQ. CDR3 in amino acids: CASSHSGGQGGEKLFF. The CDR3, as DNA: TGTGCCAGCAGCCATTCGGGGGGACAGGGGGGTGAAAAACTGTTTTTT.

The chain combines TRBV28 with TRBJ2-7; D uncertain. With 3 bases removed from V and 5 bases from J, the gap between germline ends came to 8 bases. This CDR3 region has 12 residues. The germline V gene encodes CDR1 MDHEN and CDR2 SYDVKM. CDR3 region: CASSLGPNEQYF. CDR3 bases: TGTGCCAGCAGTTTGGGCCCCAACGAGCAGTACTTC. The full variable domain, rest sourced from reference TRBV28 and TRBJ2-7, is DVKVTQSSRYLVKRTGEKVFLECVQDMDHENMFWYRQDPGLGLRLIYFSYDVKMKEKGDIPEGYSVSREKKERFSLILESASTNQTSMYLCASSLGPNEQYFGPGTRLTVT.

This sequence joins TRBV11-3 and TRBJ2-5, with D hard to call. The CDR3 has 13 amino acids. Looked up from germline, CDR1 is SGHNT and CDR2 is YENEEA. Trimming took off 3 bases at V and 3 bases at J, with 8 bases between the two ends. CDR3 residues: CASSFNQKETQYF. In DNA form, the CDR3 reads TGTGCCAGCAGCTTTAACCAGAAAGAGACCCAGTACTTC.

V usage is TRBV19 and J usage is TRBJ2-1; TRBD2 might be the D (5 bases). The germline gives CDR1 LNHDA, CDR2 SQIVND (reference sequence). The CDR3 contains 15 residues. V was pared by 6 bases and J by 1 base, with 13 bases between. CDR3 sequence: CASRLGSDSYNEQFF. CDR3 nucleotide sequence: TGTGCCAGTAGACTAGGGAGCGATTCCTACAATGAGCAGTTCTTC.

By share, this clone ranks as medium-sized. The CDR3 does not close with the conserved phenylalanine or tryptophan, likely indicating a read error. No DNA is shown, since the ends of the CDR3 on it are uncertain; the CDR3 is the one TCRdb lists. The J gene is TRBJ1-4, the V gene TRBV4-1. From its first to its last residue, the CDR3 has 8 amino acids. The germline V gene has CDR1 MGHRA and CDR2 YSYEKL. CDR3 region: CASSQDAG.

This chain connects TRBV28 to TRBJ1-2, with TRBD1 matching 7 bases. Trimming at V came to 5 bases and at J to 4 bases, leaving 7 bases not matched to a gene. CDR1 and CDR2 from the germline V gene are MDHEN and SYDVKM. There are 14 residues in the CDR3. The CDR3 sequence is CASSRDSPSYGYTF. The CDR3 region has the DNA TGTGCCAGCAGTCGGGACAGCCCTTCCTATGGCTACACCTTC.

This clone was counted a single time. This sequence joins TRBV1 and TRBJ1-1; the table's D call, TRBD1, has no DNA check behind it. TRBV1 counts as a pseudogene. This CDR3 has 19 residues. CDR3 sequence reads: CTSSQVEEGQSPGVGEAFF. CDR3 bases: TGCACCAGCAGCCAAGTAGAAGAGGGACAGAGCCCGGGAGTAGGTGAAGCTTTCTTT.

The gene calls are TRBV28 and TRBJ2-7, with a tentative D call TRBD2 (7 bases). The CDR3 is 13 residues long. Germline CDR1 and CDR2: MDHEN and SYDVKM. Here the CDR3 reads CAGGRAGIYEQYF. As DNA, the CDR3 is TGTGCGGGGGGGCGGGCAGGGATCTACGAGCAGTACTTC.

With regard to this clone: The same CDR3 can be traced to other DNA sequences in this sample. This chain uses TRBV27 with TRBJ1-1; possibly TRBD1 for D (5 bases). The germline V gene encodes CDR1 MNHEY and CDR2 SMNVEV (reference sequence). Trimming cost V 4 bases and J 1 base, with 7 bases left between them. This CDR3 region has 13 residues. The CDR3 sequence is CASSWGGNTEAFF. The DNA for the CDR3 is TGTGCCAGCAGTTGGGGGGGGAACACTGAAGCTTTCTTT.

V is TRBV4-1 and J is TRBJ2-5, with TRBD2 matching over 10 bases. V trimming: 4 bases; J trimming: 3 bases; junction bases outside the gene matches: 14. The germline CDR1 and CDR2 sequences are MGHRA and YSYEKL. The CDR3 extends over 18 amino acids. The CDR3, as DNA: TGCGCCAGCAGCCCACTCCCACTAGCGGGAAGGATCAAAGAGACCCAGTACTTC. This sequence encodes CASSPLPLAGRIKETQYF.

The chain recombines TRBV13 with TRBJ2-6; weak D call: TRBD1 (6 bases). V was cut by 5 bases and J by 0 bases, with 8 bases left in between. There are 15 residues in the CDR3. CDR1 and CDR2 from the germline V gene are PRHDT and FYEKMQ (reference sequence). As DNA, the CDR3 is TGTGCCAGCAGCCGCAGGGGCTCTGGGGCCAACGTCCTGACTTTC. Amino acid sequence: CASSRRGSGANVLTF.

This clone occurred a few times. This CDR3 is CASRIAQGPNSPLHF. The DNA of the CDR3 is TGTGCCAGCAGGATAGCACAGGGGCCGAATTCACCCCTCCACTTT. The rearrangement links TRBV7-8 to TRBJ1-6; 7 positions agree with TRBD1. The CDR3 covers 15 residues. The V gene end was trimmed by 6 bases and the J gene end by 7 bases; junction bases not matched to a gene: 9. Looked up from germline, CDR1 is SGHVS and CDR2 is FQNEAQ.

CDR3 region: CATWTPNTGELFF. In DNA, the CDR3 is TGTGCCACCTGGACACCTAACACCGGGGAGCTGTTTTTT. This rearrangement joins TRBV21-1 to TRBJ2-2; the table's D call, TRBD1, was not checked against the DNA. TRBV21-1 is a known pseudogene. The CDR3 runs 13 residues.

The chain employs TRBV6-5 and TRBJ2-5; the match to TRBD2 covers 12 bases. V shed 7 bases, J shed 3 bases, and the junction held 6 bases outside the gene matches. The CDR3 runs 15 residues. Germline CDR1 is MNHEY and CDR2 is SVGAGI. In DNA, the CDR3 is TGTGCCAGCACTCCTAGCGGGGGGGCGAAAGAGACCCAGTACTTC. It yields the protein CASTPSGGAKETQYF.

The chain has TRBV5-1 and TRBJ2-7, with 7 bases identical to TRBD2. The V and J ends lost 5 bases and 2 bases, in that order; junction bases with no gene match: 7. In germline, CDR1 is SGHRS, CDR2 YFSETQ. The CDR3 length is 14 residues. The CDR3 DNA reads as TGCGCCAGCAGTTACTCTAGCGGTCCCTACGAGCAGTACTTC. It specifies CASSYSSGPYEQYF.

This rearrangement joins TRBV29-1 to TRBJ2-7; tentatively, D is TRBD2 (6 bases). V was trimmed by 4 bases and J by 0 bases, leaving 16 bases between them. The CDR3 loop spans 15 amino acids. Looked up from germline, CDR1 is SQVTM and CDR2 is ANQGSEA. The CDR3 reads CSVGGDSTVSYEQYF. CDR3 bases: TGCAGCGTTGGGGGGGATTCGACAGTCTCCTACGAGCAGTACTTC.

For the CDR3, the DNA is TGTGCCAGCAGCGTAGGAGGGGGACAGGACTCATACGAGCAGTACTTC. As protein: CASSVGGGQDSYEQYF. The genes are TRBV9 and TRBJ2-7; 8 nucleotides agree with TRBD1. Trimming at V came to 0 bases and at J to 4 bases, leaving 9 bases not matched to a gene. The CDR3 has 16 residues. The V gene's germline CDR1 is SGDLS and CDR2 YYNGEE.

V and J are TRBV18 and TRBJ1-1; tentatively, D is TRBD1 (6 bases). Trimming shortened V by 3 bases and J by 5 bases, and 10 bases separated the two germline ends. From germline, CDR1 is KGHSH and CDR2 LQKENI. This CDR3 spans 13 amino acids. The CDR3: CASSPTTGTEAFF. The CDR3, as DNA: TGTGCCAGCTCACCCACAACAGGGACTGAAGCTTTCTTT. Together with reference TRBV18 and TRBJ1-1, the CDR3 gives the full variable domain: NAGVMQNPRHLVRRRGQEARLRCSPMKGHSHVYWYRQLPEEGLKFMVYLQKENIIDESGMPKERFSAEFPKEGPSILRIQQVVRGDSAAYFCASSPTTGTEAFFGQGTRLTVV.

This clone has just one count. The chain has TRBV7-9 and TRBJ1-2; D may be TRBD1 (6 bases). The CDR3 runs to 14 residues. Per germline, CDR1 SEHNR and CDR2 FQNEAQ (reference sequence). V was cut by 5 bases and J by 4 bases, with 14 bases left in between. For the CDR3, the DNA is TGTGCCAGCAGCCCCTCGACAGGAGTCTATGGCTACACCTTC. It is translated as CASSPSTGVYGYTF.

For the CDR3, the DNA is TGTGCCTGGAGTGTGGGGCTATCTGGGGCCAACGTCCTGACTTTC. It specifies CAWSVGLSGANVLTF. The chain combines TRBV30 with TRBJ2-6, with D possibly matching TRBD1 (5 bases). This CDR3 contains 15 residues. Trimming pared 0 bases from V and 1 base from J, leaving 7 bases between. Germline CDR1 GTSNPN, CDR2 SVGIG (reference sequence).

The chain recombines TRBV6-5 with TRBJ2-3, with TRBD1 matching 10 bases. The CDR3 runs to 15 residues. Trimming removed 5 bases from V and 2 bases from J; junction bases left unmatched: 4. In germline, CDR1 is MNHEY, CDR2 SVGAGI. The CDR3 region has the DNA TGTGCCAGCAGTCTCGGGACAGGGGACACAGATACGCAGTATTTT. Translated, it gives CASSLGTGDTDTQYF.

The chain is built from TRBV28 and TRBJ1-4; D perhaps matches TRBD1 (5 bases). Germline values: CDR1 MDHEN, CDR2 SYDVKM. This CDR3 comprises 14 residues. Trimming left V 6 bases short and J 6 bases short, with 14 bases between. DNA of the CDR3: TGTGCCAGCAGGCGGGGGGGAATGGATGAAAAACTGTTTTTT. Translation gives CASRRGGMDEKLFF.

The V call is TRBV25-1, the J call TRBJ1-1; D may be TRBD1 (5 bases). The CDR3 is 14 amino acids. Germline CDR1 reads MGHDK; CDR2 reads SYGVNS. V was trimmed by 3 bases and J by 1 base, leaving 9 bases between them. The CDR3 spells CASSDSTGNTEAFF. Written as DNA, the CDR3 is TGTGCCAGCAGTGACTCTACAGGGAACACTGAAGCTTTCTTT. The variable domain in full, with the rest retrieved from reference TRBV25-1 and TRBJ1-1, is EADIYQTPRYLVIGTGKKITLECSQTMGHDKMYWYQQDPGMELHLIHYSYGVNSTEKGDLSSESTVSRIRTEHFPLTLESARPSHTSQYLCASSDSTGNTEAFFGQGTRLTVV.

The CDR3 bases are TGTGCCAGCAGTGAACGCTCAGGGTCGGCAAACATTCAGTACTTC. Translation: CASSERSGSANIQYF. The rearrangement uses TRBV2 and TRBJ2-4; possibly TRBD1 for D (5 bases). CDR3 size: 15 residues. Germline V CDR1 and CDR2: SNHLY, FYNNEI. V dropped 2 bases and J dropped 6 bases, with 14 bases sitting between them.

A single count supports this clone. The CDR3 here is CASTPSGTSYNEQFF. CDR3 in DNA: TGTGCCAGCACCCCTAGCGGGACCTCCTACAATGAGCAGTTCTTC. J is TRBJ2-1 and V is TRBV9; 9 bases agree with TRBD2. The CDR3 is 15 amino acids. V lost 6 bases, J lost 0 bases, and 4 bases stayed unmatched. Germline V gene sequence: CDR1 SGDLS, CDR2 YYNGEE.